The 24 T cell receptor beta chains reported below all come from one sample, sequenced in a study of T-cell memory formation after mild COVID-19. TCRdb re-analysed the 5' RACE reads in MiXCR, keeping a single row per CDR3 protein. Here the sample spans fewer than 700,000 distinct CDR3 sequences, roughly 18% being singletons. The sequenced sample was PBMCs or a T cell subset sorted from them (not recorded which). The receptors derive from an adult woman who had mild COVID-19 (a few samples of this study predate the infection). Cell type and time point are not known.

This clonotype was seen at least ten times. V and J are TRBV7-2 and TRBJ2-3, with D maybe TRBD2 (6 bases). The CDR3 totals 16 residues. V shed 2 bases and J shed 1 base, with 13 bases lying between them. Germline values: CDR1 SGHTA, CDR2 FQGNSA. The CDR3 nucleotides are TGTGCCAGCAGCTTAACCTGGACTACCCGCACAGATACGCAGTATTTT. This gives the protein CASSLTWTTRTDTQYF.

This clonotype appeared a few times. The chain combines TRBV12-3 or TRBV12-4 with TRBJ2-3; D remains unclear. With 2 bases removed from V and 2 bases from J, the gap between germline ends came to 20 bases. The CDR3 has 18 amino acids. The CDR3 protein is CASSLPQPGGSSTDTQYF. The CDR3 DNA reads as TGTGCCAGCAGTTTACCTCAGCCGGGTGGGTCCTCCACAGATACGCAGTATTTT.

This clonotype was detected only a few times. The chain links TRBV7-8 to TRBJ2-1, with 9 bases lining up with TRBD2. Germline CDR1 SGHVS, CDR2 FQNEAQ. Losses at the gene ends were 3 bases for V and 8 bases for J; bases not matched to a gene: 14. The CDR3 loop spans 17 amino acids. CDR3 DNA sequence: TGTGCCAGCAGCTTCTACGAGCGGGGGGCCCCCGGCGATGAGCAGTTCTTC. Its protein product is CASSFYERGAPGDEQFF.

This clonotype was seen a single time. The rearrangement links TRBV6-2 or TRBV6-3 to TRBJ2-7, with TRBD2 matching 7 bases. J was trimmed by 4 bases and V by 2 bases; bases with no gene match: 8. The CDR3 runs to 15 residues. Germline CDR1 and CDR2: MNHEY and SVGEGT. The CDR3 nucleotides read TGTGCCAGCAGTTACCAGACCGGGACTAAATACGAGCAGTACTTC. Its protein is CASSYQTGTKYEQYF.

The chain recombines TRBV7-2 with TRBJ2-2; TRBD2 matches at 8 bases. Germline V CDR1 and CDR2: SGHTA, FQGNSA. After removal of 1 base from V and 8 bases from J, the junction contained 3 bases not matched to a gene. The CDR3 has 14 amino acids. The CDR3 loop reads CASSLEAGEGELFF. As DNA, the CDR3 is TGTGCCAGCAGCTTAGAAGCGGGAGAAGGGGAGCTGTTTTTT.

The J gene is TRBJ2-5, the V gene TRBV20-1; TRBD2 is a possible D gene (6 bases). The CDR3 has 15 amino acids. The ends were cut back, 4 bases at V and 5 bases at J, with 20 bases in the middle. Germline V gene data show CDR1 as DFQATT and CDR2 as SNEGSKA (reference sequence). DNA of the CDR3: TGCAGTGCTAAACCCCTGCGGGGAGAGCGGGAGACCCAGTACTTC. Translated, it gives CSAKPLRGERETQYF.

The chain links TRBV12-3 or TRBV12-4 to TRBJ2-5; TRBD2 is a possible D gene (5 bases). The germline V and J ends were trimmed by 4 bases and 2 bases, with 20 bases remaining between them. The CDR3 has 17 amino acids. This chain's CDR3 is CASSSQRFHMEQETQYF. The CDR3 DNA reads TGTGCCAGCAGTTCACAGCGGTTCCATATGGAACAAGAGACCCAGTACTTC.

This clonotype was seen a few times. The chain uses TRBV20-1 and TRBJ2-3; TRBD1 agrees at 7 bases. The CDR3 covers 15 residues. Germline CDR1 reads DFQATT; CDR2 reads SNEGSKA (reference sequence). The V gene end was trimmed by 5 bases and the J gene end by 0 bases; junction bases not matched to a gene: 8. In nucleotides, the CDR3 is TGCAGTGCTGTTCCTGGGACAGCTAGCACAGATACGCAGTATTTT. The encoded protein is CSAVPGTASTDTQYF.

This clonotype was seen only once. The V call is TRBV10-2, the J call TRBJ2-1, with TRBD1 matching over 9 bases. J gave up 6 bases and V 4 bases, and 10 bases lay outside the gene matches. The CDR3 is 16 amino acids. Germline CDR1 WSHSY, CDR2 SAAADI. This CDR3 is CASSGIRDREANEQFF. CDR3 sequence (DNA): TGCGCCAGCAGTGGGATCCGGGACAGGGAGGCCAATGAGCAGTTCTTC.

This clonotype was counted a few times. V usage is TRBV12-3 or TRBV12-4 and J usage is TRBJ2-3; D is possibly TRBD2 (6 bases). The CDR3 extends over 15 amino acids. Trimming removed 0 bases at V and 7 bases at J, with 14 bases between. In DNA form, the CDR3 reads TGTGCCAGCAGTTTAGCCAACAGGAGGGGTCATACGCAGTATTTT. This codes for CASSLANRRGHTQYF.

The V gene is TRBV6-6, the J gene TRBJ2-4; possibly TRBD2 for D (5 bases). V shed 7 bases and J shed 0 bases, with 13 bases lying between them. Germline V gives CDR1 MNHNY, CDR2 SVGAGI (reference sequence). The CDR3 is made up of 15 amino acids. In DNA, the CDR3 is TGTGCCAGCACCTCTCTCCGGGGAGCCAAAAACATTCAGTACTTC. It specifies CASTSLRGAKNIQYF.

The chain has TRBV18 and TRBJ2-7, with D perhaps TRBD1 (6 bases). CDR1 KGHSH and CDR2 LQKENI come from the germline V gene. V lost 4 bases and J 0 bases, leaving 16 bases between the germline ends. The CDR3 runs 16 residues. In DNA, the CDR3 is TGTGCCAGCTCACTAATCGGGACAAAAGGCTCCTACGAGCAGTACTTC. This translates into CASSLIGTKGSYEQYF.

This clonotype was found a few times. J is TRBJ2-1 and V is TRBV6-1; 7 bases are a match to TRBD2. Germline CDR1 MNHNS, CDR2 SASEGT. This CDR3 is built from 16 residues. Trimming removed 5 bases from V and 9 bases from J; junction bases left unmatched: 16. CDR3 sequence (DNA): TGTGCCAGCAGTCCCCCGTCCGGGGGGACCTCAGTTGAGCAGTTCTTC. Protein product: CASSPPSGGTSVEQFF.

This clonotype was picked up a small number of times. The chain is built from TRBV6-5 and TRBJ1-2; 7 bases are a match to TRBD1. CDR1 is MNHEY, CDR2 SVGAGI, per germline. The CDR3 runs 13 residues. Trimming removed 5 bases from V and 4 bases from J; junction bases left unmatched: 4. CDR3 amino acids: CASSPGQRYGYTF. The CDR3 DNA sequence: TGTGCCAGCAGTCCGGGACAGCGCTATGGCTACACCTTC.

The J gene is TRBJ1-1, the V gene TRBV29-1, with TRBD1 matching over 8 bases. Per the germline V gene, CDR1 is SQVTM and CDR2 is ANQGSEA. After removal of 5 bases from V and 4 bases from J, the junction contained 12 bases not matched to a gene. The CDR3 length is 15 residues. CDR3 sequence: CSVQVGPGQGTEAFF. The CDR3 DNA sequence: TGCAGCGTTCAAGTCGGGCCAGGACAGGGCACTGAAGCTTTCTTT.

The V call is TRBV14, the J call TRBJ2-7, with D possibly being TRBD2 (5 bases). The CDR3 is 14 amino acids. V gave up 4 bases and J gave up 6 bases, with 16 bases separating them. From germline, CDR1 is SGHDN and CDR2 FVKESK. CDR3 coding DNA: TGTGCCAGCAGCCTCTTAGAGGGCACCCCCGAGCAGTACTTC. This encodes CASSLLEGTPEQYF.

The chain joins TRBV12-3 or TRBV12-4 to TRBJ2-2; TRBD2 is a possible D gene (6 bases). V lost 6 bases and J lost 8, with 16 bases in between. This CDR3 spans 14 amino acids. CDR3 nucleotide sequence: TGTGCCAGCAGACCGCGGGGAGGACCGGGGGAGCTGTTTTTT. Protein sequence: CASRPRGGPGELFF.

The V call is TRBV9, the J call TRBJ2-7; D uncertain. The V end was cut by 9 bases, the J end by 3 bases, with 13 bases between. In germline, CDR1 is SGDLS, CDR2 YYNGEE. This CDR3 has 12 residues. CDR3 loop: CANPQTVYEQYF. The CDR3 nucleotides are TGTGCCAATCCGCAAACCGTCTACGAGCAGTACTTC. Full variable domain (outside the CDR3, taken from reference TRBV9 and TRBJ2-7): DSGVTQTPKHLITATGQRVTLRCSPRSGDLSVYWYQQSLDQGLQFLIQYYNGEERAKGNILERFSAQQFPDLHSELNLSSLELGDSALYFCANPQTVYEQYFGPGTRLTVT.

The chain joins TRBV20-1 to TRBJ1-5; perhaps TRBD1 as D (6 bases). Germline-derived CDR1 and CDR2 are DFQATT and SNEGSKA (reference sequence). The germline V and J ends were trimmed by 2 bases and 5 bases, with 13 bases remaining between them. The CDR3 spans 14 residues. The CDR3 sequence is CSARTGRSHQPQHF. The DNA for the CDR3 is TGCAGTGCTAGAACAGGGAGAAGTCATCAGCCCCAGCATTTT.

For the CDR3, the DNA is TGTGCCAGCAGCTTAGCAGGGGAAGGACAGCCCCAGCATTTT. Its protein product is CASSLAGEGQPQHF. This chain connects TRBV7-9 to TRBJ1-5; D might be TRBD1 (5 bases). Trimming shortened V by 0 bases and J by 7 bases, and 10 bases separated the two germline ends. Germline V CDR1 and CDR2: SEHNR, FQNEAQ (reference sequence). This CDR3 is 14 amino acids long.

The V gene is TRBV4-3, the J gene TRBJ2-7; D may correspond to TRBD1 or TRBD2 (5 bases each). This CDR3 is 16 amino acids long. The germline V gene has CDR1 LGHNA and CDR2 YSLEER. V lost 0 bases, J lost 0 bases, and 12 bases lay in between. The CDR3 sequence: CASSQDVGESSYEQYF. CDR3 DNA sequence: TGCGCCAGCAGCCAAGATGTGGGGGAATCCTCCTACGAGCAGTACTTC.

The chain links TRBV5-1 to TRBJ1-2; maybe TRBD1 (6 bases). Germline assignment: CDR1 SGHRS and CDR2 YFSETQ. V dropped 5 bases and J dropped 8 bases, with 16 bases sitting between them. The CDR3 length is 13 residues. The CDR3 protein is CASRKGGDHGYTF. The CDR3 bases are TGCGCCAGCAGGAAGGGGGGAGACCACGGCTACACCTTC. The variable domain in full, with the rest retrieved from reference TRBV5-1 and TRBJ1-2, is KAGVTQTPRYLIKTRGQQVTLSCSPISGHRSVSWYQQTPGQGLQFLFEYFSETQRNKGNFPGRFSGRQFSNSRSEMNVSTLELGDSALYLCASRKGGDHGYTFGSGTRLTVV.

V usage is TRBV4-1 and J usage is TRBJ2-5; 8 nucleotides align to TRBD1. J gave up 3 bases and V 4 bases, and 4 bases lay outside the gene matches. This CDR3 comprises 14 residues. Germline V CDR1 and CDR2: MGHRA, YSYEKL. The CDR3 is CASSRVTGEETQYF. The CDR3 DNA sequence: TGCGCCAGCAGCCGCGTGACAGGGGAAGAGACCCAGTACTTC.

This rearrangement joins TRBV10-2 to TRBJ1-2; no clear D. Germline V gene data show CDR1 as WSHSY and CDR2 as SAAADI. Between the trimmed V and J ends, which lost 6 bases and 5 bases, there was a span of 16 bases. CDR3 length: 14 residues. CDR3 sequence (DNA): TGCGCCAGCAGAAGCCACCTTTGGCTTTATGGCTACACCTTC. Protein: CASRSHLWLYGYTF.